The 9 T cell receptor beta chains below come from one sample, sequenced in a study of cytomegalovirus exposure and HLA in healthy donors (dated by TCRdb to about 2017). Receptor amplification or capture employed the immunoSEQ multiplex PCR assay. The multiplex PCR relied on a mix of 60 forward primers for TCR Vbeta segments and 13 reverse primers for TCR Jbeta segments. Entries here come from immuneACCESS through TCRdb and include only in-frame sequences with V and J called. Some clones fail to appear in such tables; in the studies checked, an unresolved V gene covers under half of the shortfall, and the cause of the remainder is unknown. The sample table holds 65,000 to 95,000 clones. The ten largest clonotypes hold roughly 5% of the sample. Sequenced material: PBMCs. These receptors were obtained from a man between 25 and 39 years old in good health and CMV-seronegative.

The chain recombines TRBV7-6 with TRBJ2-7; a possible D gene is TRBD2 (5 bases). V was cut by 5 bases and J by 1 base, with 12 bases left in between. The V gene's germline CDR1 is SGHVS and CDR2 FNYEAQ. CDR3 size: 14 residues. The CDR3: CASSPSTMSYEQYF. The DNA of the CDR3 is TGTGCCAGCAGCCCCTCGACTATGTCCTACGAGCAGTACTTC.

Written as DNA, the CDR3 is TGTGCCAGCAGCTTAGCTTACGACAGGGAAACCTACGAGCAGTACTTC. This codes for CASSLAYDRETYEQYF. The rearrangement uses TRBV7-9 and TRBJ2-7; 7 bases line up with TRBD1. Per germline, CDR1 SEHNR and CDR2 FQNEAQ (reference sequence). The CDR3 spans 16 residues. Trimming at V came to 0 bases and at J to 2 bases, leaving 7 bases not matched to a gene.

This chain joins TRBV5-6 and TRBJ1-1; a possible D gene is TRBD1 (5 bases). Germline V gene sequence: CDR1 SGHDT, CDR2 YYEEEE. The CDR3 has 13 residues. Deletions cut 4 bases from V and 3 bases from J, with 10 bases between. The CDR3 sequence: CASSTGGDTEAFF. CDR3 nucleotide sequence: TGTGCCAGCAGCACAGGCGGGGACACTGAAGCTTTCTTT. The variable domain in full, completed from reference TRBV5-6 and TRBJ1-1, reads DAGVTQSPTHLIKTRGQQVTLRCSPKSGHDTVSWYQQALGQGPQFIFQYYEEEERQRGNFPDRFSGHQFPNYSSELNVNALLLGDSALYLCASSTGGDTEAFFGQGTRLTVV.

The chain's CDR3 is CASSDHAELIGNTIYF. The CDR3 DNA is TGCGCCAGCAGTGATCATGCGGAGTTGATTGGAAACACCATATATTTT. V gene TRBV10-1 combines with J gene TRBJ1-3; D gene ambiguous. The CDR3 is 16 residues long. Germline V gene data show CDR1 as WNHNN and CDR2 as SYGVQD (reference sequence). Deletions cut 3 bases from V and 3 bases from J, with 15 bases between.

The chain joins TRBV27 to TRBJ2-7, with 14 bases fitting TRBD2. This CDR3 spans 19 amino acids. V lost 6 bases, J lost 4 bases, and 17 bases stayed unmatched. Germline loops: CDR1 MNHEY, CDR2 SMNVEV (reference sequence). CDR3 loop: CASSTLPPGLAGDGYEQYF. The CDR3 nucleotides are TGTGCCAGCAGCACCCTACCTCCGGGACTAGCGGGAGACGGTTACGAGCAGTACTTC.

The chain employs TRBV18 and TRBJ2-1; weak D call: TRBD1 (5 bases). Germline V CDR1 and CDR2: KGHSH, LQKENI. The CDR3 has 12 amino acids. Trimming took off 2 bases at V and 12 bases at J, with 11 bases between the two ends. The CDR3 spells CASSPAGLGQFF. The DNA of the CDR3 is TGTGCCAGCTCACCAGCAGGGTTGGGGCAGTTCTTC. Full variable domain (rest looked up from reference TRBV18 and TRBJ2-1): NAGVMQNPRHLVRRRGQEARLRCSPMKGHSHVYWYRQLPEEGLKFMVYLQKENIIDESGMPKERFSAEFPKEGPSILRIQQVVRGDSAAYFCASSPAGLGQFFGPGTRLTVL.

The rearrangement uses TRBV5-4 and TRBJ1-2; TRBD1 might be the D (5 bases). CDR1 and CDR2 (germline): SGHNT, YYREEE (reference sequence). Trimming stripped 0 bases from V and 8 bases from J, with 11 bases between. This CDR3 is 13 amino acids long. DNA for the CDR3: TGTGCCAGCAGCTTGGTGACAGTGAGAGGCTACACCTTC. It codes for CASSLVTVRGYTF.

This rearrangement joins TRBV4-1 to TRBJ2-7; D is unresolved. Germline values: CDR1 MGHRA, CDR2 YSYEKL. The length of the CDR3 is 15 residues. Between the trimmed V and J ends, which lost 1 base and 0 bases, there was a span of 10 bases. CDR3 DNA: TGCGCCAGCAGCCAAGTTTACCACAGCTCCTACGAGCAGTACTTC. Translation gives CASSQVYHSSYEQYF.

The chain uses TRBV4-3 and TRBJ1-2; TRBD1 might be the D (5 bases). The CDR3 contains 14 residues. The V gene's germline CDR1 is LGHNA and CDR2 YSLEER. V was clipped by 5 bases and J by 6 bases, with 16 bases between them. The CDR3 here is CASSYEQDLDGYTF. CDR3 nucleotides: TGCGCCAGCAGCTACGAACAGGATTTGGATGGCTACACCTTC.